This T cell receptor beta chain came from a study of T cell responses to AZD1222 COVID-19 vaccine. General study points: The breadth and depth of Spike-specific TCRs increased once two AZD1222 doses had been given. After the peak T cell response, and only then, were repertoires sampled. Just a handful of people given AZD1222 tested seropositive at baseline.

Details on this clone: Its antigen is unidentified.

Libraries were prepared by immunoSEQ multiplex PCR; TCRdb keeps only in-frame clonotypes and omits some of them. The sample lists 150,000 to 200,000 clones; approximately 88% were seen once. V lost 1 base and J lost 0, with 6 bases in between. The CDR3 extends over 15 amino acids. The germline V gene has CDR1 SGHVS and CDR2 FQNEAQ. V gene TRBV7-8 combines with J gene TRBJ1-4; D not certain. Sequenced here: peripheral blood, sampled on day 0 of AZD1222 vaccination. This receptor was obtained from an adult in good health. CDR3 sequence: CASSLEGATNEKLFF. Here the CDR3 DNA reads TGTGCCAGCAGCTTAGAAGGTGCAACTAATGAAAAACTGTTTTTT.